These 17 T cell receptor beta chains originate from one sample sequenced in a study of cytomegalovirus exposure and HLA in healthy donors. With 60 Vbeta and 13 Jbeta primers, the PCR was carried out. Method: immunoSEQ multiplex PCR; TCRdb's copy keeps in-frame clones and lacks some. The sample yields under 200,000 clones, around 80% seen once. The source material was PBMCs. The receptors were gathered from a woman aged 45-60 years in good health and CMV-seronegative.

The rearrangement joins TRBV7-9 to TRBJ2-5, with 12 bases identical to TRBD2. Per the germline V gene, CDR1 is SEHNR and CDR2 is FQNEAQ (reference sequence). J was trimmed by 5 bases and V by 5 bases; bases with no gene match: 3. The CDR3 sequence is 14 residues long. DNA for the CDR3: TGTGCCAGCAGCGCGACTAGCGGGAGTGAGACCCAGTACTTC. This encodes CASSATSGSETQYF.

This clone was detected once. The chain carries TRBV10-3 and TRBJ2-3; 8 bases are shared with TRBD2. This CDR3 has 14 residues. The V gene end was trimmed by 4 bases and the J gene end by 2 bases; junction bases not matched to a gene: 2. Germline V gene lookup returns CDR1 ENHRY and CDR2 SYGVKD. The CDR3 is CAISVAGLTDTQYF. The CDR3 coding sequence is TGTGCCATCAGTGTAGCGGGACTCACAGATACGCAGTATTTT.

This chain links TRBV19 with TRBJ1-2; 7 bases are a match to TRBD1. Germline values: CDR1 LNHDA, CDR2 SQIVND (reference sequence). V lost 6 bases, J lost 0 bases, and 4 bases stayed unmatched. CDR3 size: 14 residues. DNA for the CDR3: TGTGCCAGTAGCCCCGGGACAGCTAACTATGGCTACACCTTC. Translation gives CASSPGTANYGYTF. The whole variable domain, remainder taken from reference TRBV19 and TRBJ1-2, is DGGITQSPKYLFRKEGQNVTLSCEQNLNHDAMYWYRQDPGQGLRLIYYSQIVNDFQKGDIAEGYSVSREKKESFPLTVTSAQKNPTAFYLCASSPGTANYGYTFGSGTRLTVV.

A remark on this clone: The CDR3 does not close with the conserved phenylalanine or tryptophan, likely indicating a read error. J is TRBJ2-4 and V is TRBV28, with 16 bases aligning to TRBD2. The CDR3 consists of 19 residues. The V and J ends lost 2 bases and 0 bases, in that order; junction bases with no gene match: 4. Germline V gene data show CDR1 as MDHEN and CDR2 as SYDVKM. The CDR3 nucleotides are TGTGCCAGCAGTTTAAGGGGACTAGCGGGGGGGCGAGCCAAAAACATTCAGTACTCC. As protein: CASSLRGLAGGRAKNIQYS.

The chain recombines TRBV5-1 with TRBJ2-7; 9 positions match TRBD1. The CDR3 loop spans 15 amino acids. CDR1 SGHRS and CDR2 YFSETQ come from the germline V gene. J gave up 4 bases and V 4 bases, and 9 bases lay outside the gene matches. The DNA for the CDR3 is TGCGCCAGCAGCGTTACAGGGGGCGCGACGTACGAGCAGTACTTC. Translation gives CASSVTGGATYEQYF.

The chain couples TRBV5-1 to TRBJ1-5; 10 nucleotides match TRBD1. Unmatched junction bases numbered 12, after V lost 4 bases and J lost 5 bases. Germline loops: CDR1 SGHRS, CDR2 YFSETQ. This CDR3 region has 17 residues. In nucleotides, the CDR3 is TGCGCCAGCAGCCCTATCCCGACAGGGGGCGGCGATCAGCCCCAGCATTTT. This sequence encodes CASSPIPTGGGDQPQHF. The full variable domain, with the rest looked up from reference TRBV5-1 and TRBJ1-5, is KAGVTQTPRYLIKTRGQQVTLSCSPISGHRSVSWYQQTPGQGLQFLFEYFSETQRNKGNFPGRFSGRQFSNSRSEMNVSTLELGDSALYLCASSPIPTGGGDQPQHFGDGTRLSIL.

This chain connects TRBV25-1 to TRBJ2-5; weak D call: TRBD2 (5 bases). Trimming took 2 bases from V and 4 from J, leaving 14 bases between them. The CDR3 spans 15 residues. Germline V gene lookup returns CDR1 MGHDK and CDR2 SYGVNS. In DNA, the CDR3 is TGTGCCAGCAGTGAAGAGAGGGCCGGACGAGAGACCCAGTACTTC. Protein product: CASSEERAGRETQYF.

This chain joins TRBV5-1 and TRBJ2-2; 7 bases are a match to TRBD1. Germline V gene data show CDR1 as SGHRS and CDR2 as YFSETQ. This CDR3 region has 15 residues. The V segment lost 4 bases and the J segment 6 bases; nucleotides outside the gene matches: 9. CDR3 region: CASSPGQPRPGELFF. The CDR3 nucleotides are TGCGCCAGCAGCCCGGGACAGCCCCGACCCGGGGAGCTGTTTTTT.

This clone was recorded only once. The chain recombines TRBV29-1 with TRBJ2-5, with TRBD1 matching over 7 bases. TRBJ2-7 explains the end of the DNA better; the J call may be wrong. Germline CDR1 reads SQVTM; CDR2 reads ANQGSEA. The CDR3 length is 12 residues. In nucleotides, the CDR3 is TGCAGCGTTCGGGGACAGCACTACGAGCAGTACTTC. Protein: CSVRGQHYEQYF.

This clone showed up just a few times. The V and J genes are TRBV10-3 and TRBJ2-1, with a possible D match to TRBD2 (7 bases). Per the germline V gene, CDR1 is ENHRY and CDR2 is SYGVKD. This CDR3 contains 16 residues. Trimming cost V 0 bases and J 8 bases, with 17 bases left between them. The CDR3 protein is CAISESLAGAEDEQFF. The CDR3 DNA reads TGTGCCATCAGTGAGTCCCTGGCGGGGGCCGAGGATGAGCAGTTCTTC.

The chain couples TRBV7-6 to TRBJ2-1; 12 bases are shared with TRBD1. The V gene end was trimmed by 2 bases and the J gene end by 7 bases; junction bases not matched to a gene: 9. The CDR3 extends over 17 amino acids. Germline values: CDR1 SGHVS, CDR2 FNYEAQ. CDR3 protein: CASSLRGGTGGRNEQFF. The CDR3 DNA is TGTGCCAGCAGCTTAAGGGGGGGGACAGGGGGCCGAAATGAGCAGTTCTTC. Full variable domain (outside the CDR3, taken from reference TRBV7-6 and TRBJ2-1): GAGVSQSPRYKVTKRGQDVALRCDPISGHVSLYWYRQALGQGPEFLTYFNYEAQQDKSGLPNDRFSAERPEGSISTLTIQRTEQRDSAMYRCASSLRGGTGGRNEQFFGPGTRLTVL.

The chain is built from TRBV28 and TRBJ1-1, with unresolved D. Germline V gene data show CDR1 as MDHEN and CDR2 as SYDVKM. This CDR3 contains 13 residues. Trimming removed 5 bases at V and 0 bases at J, with 7 bases between. The CDR3 DNA sequence: TGTGCCAGCAGTCCACAGATGAACACTGAAGCTTTCTTT. Its translation: CASSPQMNTEAFF.

The chain is built from TRBV6-5 and TRBJ1-6; 7 bases fit TRBD1. With V trimmed by 2 bases and J by 10 bases, 8 bases remained unmatched. The CDR3 consists of 15 residues. Germline CDR1 and CDR2: MNHEY and SVGAGI. CDR3 region: CASSYATGVRSPLHF. CDR3 DNA sequence: TGTGCCAGCAGTTACGCAACAGGGGTCAGGTCACCCCTCCACTTT.

This chain links TRBV5-8 with TRBJ2-4, with TRBD2 identical over 8 bases. With 2 bases clipped from V and 6 bases from J, the junction kept 7 bases outside the gene matches. The CDR3 is 15 amino acids. Germline CDR1 reads SGHTS; CDR2 reads YDEGEE. The CDR3 bases are TGTGCCAGCAGCTTTTCCTACGCGGGGGGAAACATTCAGTACTTC. Protein sequence: CASSFSYAGGNIQYF.

The rearrangement joins TRBV29-1 to TRBJ1-3, with 8 bases lining up with TRBD1. This CDR3 contains 14 residues. The germline V gene encodes CDR1 SQVTM and CDR2 ANQGSEA. J lost 1 base, V lost 6 bases, and 5 bases had no gene match. This chain's CDR3 is CSVMDRESGNTIYF. The CDR3 DNA reads as TGCAGCGTCATGGACAGGGAGTCTGGAAACACCATATATTTT.

Only one count was recorded for this clone. The rearrangement joins TRBV29-1 to TRBJ2-7, with TRBD1 identical over 7 bases. CDR1 SQVTM and CDR2 ANQGSEA come from the germline V gene. The CDR3 length is 12 residues. V trimming: 5 bases; J trimming: 7 bases; junction bases outside the gene matches: 8. In DNA form, the CDR3 reads TGCAGCGTTCGAGACAGGGTGGGGGAGCAGTACTTC. This encodes CSVRDRVGEQYF.

The J gene is TRBJ1-5, the V gene TRBV2, with 10 bases matching TRBD1. Trimming at V came to 8 bases and at J to 6 bases, leaving 7 bases not matched to a gene. The CDR3 totals 14 residues. Germline CDR1 is SNHLY and CDR2 is FYNNEI. The chain's CDR3 is CASSGQGTGQPQHF. CDR3 sequence (DNA): TGTGCCAGCTCGGGACAGGGGACGGGTCAGCCCCAGCATTTT.